A single sample gave rise to the 18 T cell receptor beta chains below, sequenced in a study of neurological immune-mediated disorders (dated by TCRdb to about 2019). The library relied on 5' RACE. Data came from an Illumina HiSeq 2500. TCRdb redid the processing of the public reads, applying fastp at Q25 and MiXCR, and retained in-frame beta chains. Rows are unified per CDR3 protein, each entry keeping the most common DNA and genes. Here the sample has tens of thousands of distinct CDR3 sequences; roughly 15% occur a single time. The ten largest make up over 15% of the sample. Sequencing was carried out using PBMCs. These receptor sequences come from a woman between 40 and 55 years old in good health.

This clonotype has a single count. This CDR3 reads CSAIVTGGRPEAFF. DNA for the CDR3: TGCAGTGCTATAGTAACAGGGGGCAGGCCTGAAGCTTTCTTT. V and J are TRBV20-1 and TRBJ1-1; 9 nucleotides match TRBD1. The junction had 9 bases not matched to a gene; V was cut back by 4 bases and J by 6 bases. CDR3 length: 14 amino acids. Per germline, CDR1 DFQATT and CDR2 SNEGSKA (reference sequence).

In its sample, this clonotype was seen many times. The V call is TRBV2, the J call TRBJ2-3; 7 bases are a match to TRBD2. CDR3 length: 13 residues. Germline values: CDR1 SNHLY, CDR2 FYNNEI. J was trimmed by 9 bases and V by 3 bases; bases with no gene match: 6. The CDR3 sequence is CASSEFGGGTQYF. The CDR3 DNA follows: TGTGCCAGCAGTGAGTTTGGCGGGGGAACGCAGTATTTT.

The chain joins TRBV4-3 to TRBJ1-1; no firm D call. This CDR3 has 13 amino acids. CDR1 is LGHNA, CDR2 YSLEER, per germline. With 4 bases removed from V and 3 bases from J, the gap between germline ends came to 9 bases. CDR3 loop: CASSPTVYTEAFF. CDR3 DNA sequence: TGCGCCAGCAGCCCTACAGTTTACACTGAAGCTTTCTTT.

In its sample, this clonotype was seen many times. The gene calls are TRBV5-1 and TRBJ2-7, with D tentatively TRBD2 (6 bases). This CDR3 spans 11 amino acids. V was cut by 3 bases and J by 6 bases, with 7 bases left in between. Germline CDR1 and CDR2: SGHRS and YFSETQ. The chain's CDR3 is CASSWDSEQYF. CDR3 sequence (DNA): TGCGCCAGCAGCTGGGACTCCGAGCAGTACTTC.

This clonotype was recorded at least ten times. The rearrangement joins TRBV18 to TRBJ2-3, with D perhaps matching TRBD1 or TRBD2 (5 bases each). Germline-derived CDR1 and CDR2 are KGHSH and LQKENI. The CDR3 runs 14 residues. V shed 0 bases and J shed 7 bases, with 11 bases lying between them. CDR3 bases: TGTGCCAGCTCACCACCGGCAGGGAGAAATACGCAGTATTTT. As protein: CASSPPAGRNTQYF. Full variable domain (rest looked up from reference TRBV18 and TRBJ2-3): NAGVMQNPRHLVRRRGQEARLRCSPMKGHSHVYWYRQLPEEGLKFMVYLQKENIIDESGMPKERFSAEFPKEGPSILRIQQVVRGDSAAYFCASSPPAGRNTQYFGPGTRLTVL.

This clonotype showed up many times. This chain connects TRBV14 to TRBJ2-1; TRBD1 is a possible D gene (5 bases). The CDR3 has 14 residues. V dropped 4 bases and J dropped 9 bases, with 16 bases sitting between them. Looked up from germline, CDR1 is SGHDN and CDR2 is FVKESK. In DNA, the CDR3 is TGTGCCAGCAGCCTCCCAGGACACCGCATTGAGCAGTTCTTC. Protein sequence: CASSLPGHRIEQFF.

This clonotype was counted ten times or more. This rearrangement joins TRBV3-1 to TRBJ1-1; the match to TRBD1 covers 9 bases. Germline V lookup: CDR1 LGHDT, CDR2 YNNKEL (reference sequence). V lost 4 bases and J lost 5; bases outside the gene matches: 11. CDR3 length: 16 residues. The CDR3 coding sequence is TGTGCCAGCAGCCCCCAGTTCGGACAGGGGAGGACTGAAGCTTTCTTT. This translates into CASSPQFGQGRTEAFF.

This clonotype was seen repeatedly, ten times or more. The chain links TRBV29-1 to TRBJ1-1; possible D gene TRBD1, 5 bases. V was cut by 3 bases and J by 0 bases, with 14 bases left in between. From germline, CDR1 is SQVTM and CDR2 ANQGSEA. This CDR3 contains 15 residues. The CDR3 DNA reads TGCAGCGTTGATAGGGGACGGCCTATGAACACTGAAGCTTTCTTT. This codes for CSVDRGRPMNTEAFF.

This clonotype occurred many times. V gene TRBV7-7 combines with J gene TRBJ2-2, with D maybe TRBD1 (6 bases). Germline CDR1 and CDR2: SSHAT and FNYEAQ (reference sequence). The CDR3 contains 14 residues. Deletions cut 3 bases from V and 7 bases from J, with 12 bases between. CDR3: CASSFSAGVGELFF. The DNA of the CDR3 is TGTGCCAGCAGCTTCTCTGCAGGGGTCGGGGAGCTGTTTTTT.

This clonotype was seen ten or more times. The chain has TRBV7-2 and TRBJ2-1, with 7 bases aligning to TRBD2. The germline V gene encodes CDR1 SGHTA and CDR2 FQGNSA. V lost 5 bases and J lost 10; bases outside the gene matches: 14. This CDR3 is 15 amino acids long. The CDR3 spells CASSPTSSGWEEQFF. In DNA form, the CDR3 reads TGTGCCAGCAGCCCGACTAGCAGTGGTTGGGAAGAGCAGTTCTTC. The entire variable domain, with the rest obtained from reference TRBV7-2 and TRBJ2-1, is as follows: GAGVSQSPSNKVTEKGKDVELRCDPISGHTALYWYRQSLGQGLEFLIYFQGNSAPDKSGLPSDRFSAERTGGSVSTLTIQRTQQEDSAVYLCASSPTSSGWEEQFFGPGTRLTVL.

This clonotype has at least ten counts. The rearrangement links TRBV28 to TRBJ2-5, with TRBD2 matching 8 bases. CDR3 size: 15 residues. Per germline, CDR1 MDHEN and CDR2 SYDVKM. V dropped 5 bases and J dropped 5; count of bases not matched to a gene: 10. The DNA of the CDR3 is TGTGCCAGCAGTATACCGGGGGGGCGACTCGAGACCCAGTACTTC. This translates into CASSIPGGRLETQYF.

This clonotype has at least ten counts. The chain has TRBV28 and TRBJ2-3; 11 bases are shared with TRBD2. Germline lookup yields CDR1 MDHEN and CDR2 SYDVKM. The CDR3 sequence is 15 residues long. Trimming at V came to 3 bases and at J to 5 bases, leaving 4 bases not matched to a gene. The CDR3 nucleotides are TGTGCCAGCAGTTTTCTAGCGGGGGGCCGAGATACGCAGTATTTT. As protein: CASSFLAGGRDTQYF.

This clonotype was observed at least ten times. This chain uses TRBV5-5 with TRBJ2-5; 7 bases are a match to TRBD1. The CDR3 totals 19 residues. Trimming took 3 bases from V and 5 from J; bases not matched to a gene: 22. The V gene's germline CDR1 is SGHKS and CDR2 YYEKEE (reference sequence). The CDR3 nucleotides read TGTGCCAGCAGCTCCTTTTCGGCTCAGGCAGGGGGTAGCAGGGAGACCCAGTACTTC. Protein product: CASSSFSAQAGGSRETQYF.

Note on this clonotype: Sequence at one end of the junction differs from germline and may be a read error. The rearrangement joins TRBV5-1 to TRBJ2-5, with D unclear. The CDR3 runs to 14 residues. The germline V gene has CDR1 SGHRS and CDR2 YFSETQ. Here the CDR3 reads CPSSLLADQETQYF. The CDR3, as DNA: TGCCCCAGCAGCTTGTTGGCAGACCAAGAGACCCAGTACTTC.

Ten or more counts support this clonotype. V is TRBV5-1 and J is TRBJ2-1, with D possibly being TRBD1 (5 bases). V dropped 0 bases and J dropped 3 bases, with 10 bases sitting between them. CDR1 is SGHRS, CDR2 YFSETQ, per germline. This CDR3 contains 15 residues. The CDR3 bases are TGCGCCAGCAGCTTGGCAGGGTCCGACTACAATGAGCAGTTCTTC. Its translation: CASSLAGSDYNEQFF.

At least ten counts were recorded for this clonotype. V is TRBV6-1 and J is TRBJ2-7; D perhaps matches TRBD1 (5 bases). Germline values: CDR1 MNHNS, CDR2 SASEGT. The germline V and J ends were trimmed by 6 bases and 4 bases, with 13 bases remaining between them. CDR3 length equals 13 residues. The CDR3, as DNA: TGTGCCAGCAGCCGACAGTTGCCTTACGAGCAGTACGTC. This codes for CASSRQLPYEQYV.

This clonotype occurred many times. The chain is built from TRBV20-1 and TRBJ1-1; 9 bases map to TRBD1. V lost 2 bases to trimming and J lost 5 bases; unmatched junction nucleotides: 15. The CDR3 spans 17 residues. Germline CDR1 reads DFQATT; CDR2 reads SNEGSKA (reference sequence). Here the CDR3 reads CSARPLLQQGARTEAFF. CDR3 DNA: TGCAGTGCTAGACCCCTTCTTCAACAGGGGGCGAGGACTGAAGCTTTCTTT.

This chain links TRBV29-1 with TRBJ2-3; 9 nucleotides agree with TRBD2. Per germline, CDR1 SQVTM and CDR2 ANQGSEA. Trimming removed 5 bases from V and 10 bases from J; junction bases left unmatched: 16. The CDR3 is made up of 15 amino acids. DNA of the CDR3: TGCAGCGTTCCCGACTTAGGGCGGGGGGGACCCCCGCAGTATTTT. Translated, it gives CSVPDLGRGGPPQYF.